This T cell receptor beta chain was identified in a study of T cells in Graves' hyperthyroidism and ophthalmopathy (dated by TCRdb to about 2019). For the wider study: Peripheral blood was sampled at the time of initial diagnosis, prior to any treatment. After blood sampling, hyperthyroidism patients were treated with methimazole at a starting dose of 30 mg daily, and ophthalmopathy patients were treated with high-dose intravenous methylprednisolone. The 100 or so discovery patients were divided at random into training and test sets in a 7:3 ratio. The paper reports TCR Vbeta CDR3 sequencing of approximately 140 peripheral blood samples: around 41 ophthalmopathy, roughly 80 hyperthyroidism and approximately 17 progressor patients. Whether ophthalmopathy could be predicted prospectively was tested in an independent validation cohort made up of 18 hyperthyroidism patients plus 17 patients who later progressed to ophthalmopathy. In addition, the study compared T-cell repertoires in thyroid tissue and in blood from over 5 Graves' hyperthyroidism patients. To identify distinguishing TCR V-J signatures, a discovery cohort of some 99 patients was used, comprising 40 to 45 with Graves' ophthalmopathy and 57 with stable Graves' hyperthyroidism. On the study overall, not on this receptor specifically: In validation, progression to ophthalmopathy was predicted by the model with almost 71% sensitivity and under 85% specificity, a median of approximately 6.5 months before onset. Most expanded thyroid clonotypes (frequency above 0.001) were also found in blood, which suggests that blood repertoires may mirror thyroid immune responses. Sample size was not statistically predetermined, and investigators were not blinded to group allocation. In cross-validation, a model built on a 13 V-J signature told ophthalmopathy apart from stable hyperthyroidism with 87.88% sensitivity and around 81% specificity, and in testing the same model reached 80%/75%.

Based on the germline V gene, the CDR1 and CDR2 sequences are SGHRS and YFSETQ. The CDR3 holds 14 amino acids from the cysteine to the phenylalanine. The retained sequence is limited to the CDR3, 42 bases, with the frame set at the first base. At the junction V is shortened by 3 bases and J by 4 bases; bases outside the gene matches: 6. This clonotype occurred many times. Its antigen remains undetermined. The sample holds no much larger clone one base away, and base qualities are not on file. The TCR beta CDR3 regions were amplified from the RNA transcripts. The first round of RT-PCR for the TCR CDR3 was performed with the HTBI primer set and the Qiagen OneStep RT-PCR kit. The libraries were constructed in a second round of multiplex PCR and then size-selected and purified. Libraries were sequenced paired-end with 100 bp reads on an Illumina HiSeq2000. The study's own analysis went as follows. SOAPnuke was used to process the raw data, with reads discarded if the reads contained adapters or uncalled bases, had a mean Phred below 15, or lacked an exact constant-primer or identifier match. COPE v1.2.5 was used to merge high-quality paired reads, and clonotypes were defined as unique nucleotide sequences. MiTCR v1.1 was used to align clonotypes to the IMGT TRBV, TRBD and TRBJ reference segments. The analysis was restricted to V-J combinations with a frequency above 0.0001, which together covered about 99% of the repertoires. A TCS score was defined as the ratio of F50 (clonal expansion) to E x V (chaos), with BLOSUM62-based TCRdist applied between CDR3 peptides within each V-J. Welch's t-statistics and random forest reduced roughly 500 V-J features to fewer than 15, which were used in a naive Bayes classifier (R e1071). TCRdb cleaned the public reads at Q25 with fastp, built clones with MiXCR and kept in-frame beta chains. Rows matching on CDR3 protein sequence are summarized as one entry with the most common DNA and genes. The V and J calls were not made by the authors but by TCRdb's processing. The sample yields roughly 420,000 distinct CDR3 sequences; more than 15% were counted once. The ten largest clones take up 14% of the sample.

Graves' hyperthyroidism was defined as stable when no progression to ophthalmopathy occurred over 18 months of follow-up. The hyperthyroidism patients were between 18 and 65 years old and newly diagnosed, with a disease duration of less than 2 months. Patients with uncontrolled infections, other autoimmune diseases, pregnancy or lactation were excluded. Clinical symptoms, serum thyroxine and TRAb, thyroid ultrasound, and orbital computed tomography formed the basis for the diagnoses. PBMCs were isolated from more than 9 ml of fresh peripheral blood by Ficoll-Paque density gradient centrifugation. Total RNA was extracted with Trizol reagent, and quality was checked on an Agilent 2100 Bioanalyzer.

The sample comprised blood. This clonotype was obtained from a woman between 18 and 30 years old with Graves' hyperthyroidism. The chain uses TRBV5-1 and TRBJ1-1, with 7 bases in between that match TRBD1. At the DNA level, the sequence is TGCGCCAGCAGCTCTGTGGGACAGAGCACTGAAGCTTTCTTT. It translates as CASSSVGQSTEAFF.